This is a list of T cell receptor beta chains from one sample in a study of blood T cell repertoires in COVID-19. Assay: immunoSEQ multiplex PCR; the TCRdb copy retains only in-frame clones and omits some. The profile shows fewer than 700,000 clones, less than 90% of them singletons. Sequences were obtained from peripheral blood. The source is a woman in her 50s with COVID-19, enrolled during active disease. CDR3s include the opening cysteine and the closing phenylalanine or tryptophan. Each record gives: J gene, D gene, clone size, V gene, CDR3 protein, CDR3 DNA. The D gene is left open where the match is weak. Clone size is not always given. Where it is, it says once, few, many or a class for expanded clones.

TRBJ2-1 | TRBD1 | NA | TRBV18 | CASSRTGTGNEQFF | TGTGCCAGCTCACGAACCGGGACAGGGAACGAGCAGTTCTTC
TRBJ2-1 | TRBD1 | NA | TRBV7-9 | CASSPKGTGEGEQFF | TGTGCCAGCAGCCCGAAGGGGACAGGGGAAGGCGAGCAGTTCTTC
TRBJ1-5 | NA | NA | TRBV19 | CASATAYSNQPQHF | TGTGCCAGTGCGACAGCATATAGCAATCAGCCCCAGCATTTT
TRBJ1-1 | NA | NA | TRBV6-5 | CASMGVGSTEAFF | TGTGCCAGCATGGGTGTGGGCTCCACTGAAGCTTTCTTT
TRBJ1-4 | TRBD1 | NA | TRBV3-1/TRBV3-2 | CASSPRTGGNEKLFF | TGTGCCAGCAGCCCGCGGACAGGAGGTAATGAAAAACTGTTTTTT
TRBJ2-7 | NA | NA | TRBV5-4 | CASSSLGSYYEQYF | TGTGCCAGCAGCAGTCTAGGTAGCTATTACGAGCAGTACTTC
TRBJ2-7 | TRBD1 | NA | TRBV5-1 | CASNRDRATLGEQYF | TGCGCCAGCAACCGGGACAGGGCTACTCTCGGAGAGCAGTACTTC
TRBJ1-1 | NA | NA | TRBV10-2 | CASSAGGPSSSTEAFF | TGCGCCAGCAGTGCGGGGGGCCCCAGCTCGAGCACTGAAGCTTTCTTT
TRBJ2-7 | NA | NA | TRBV10-3 | CAISESGSYEQYF | TGTGCCATCAGTGAGTCGGGGAGCTACGAGCAGTACTTC
TRBJ2-7 | NA | NA | TRBV12-3/TRBV12-4 | CASSLAGYYEQYF | TGTGCCAGCTCACTTGCGGGCTACTACGAGCAGTACTTC
TRBJ1-1 | NA | NA | TRBV7-2 | CASSLVWSIYTEAFF | TGTGCCAGCAGCTTGGTATGGAGCATCTACACTGAAGCTTTCTTT
TRBJ2-3 | TRBD2 | once | TRBV12-5 | CASGLVLGTSGAQRTQYF | TGTGCTAGTGGTTTGGTACTAGGGACTAGCGGGGCCCAAAGGACGCAGTATTTT